This T cell receptor (beta chain) appears in the sequencing data of a study of blood T cell repertoires in COVID-19. Background on the study: In each case, the material was cDNA or gDNA derived from T cells, B-cell-depleted T cells, or PBMCs.

Using immunoSEQ multiplex PCR, the repertoire was profiled, and TCRdb retains in-frame clones only, with some absent. Here the sample spans 95,000 to 100,000 clones, around 87% being singletons. V lost 6 bases, J lost 4 bases, and 13 bases lay in between. This CDR3 has 13 amino acids. CDR1 is MDHEN, CDR2 SYDVKM, per germline. The chain employs TRBV28 and TRBJ2-7; D might be TRBD2 (5 bases). The clonotype originates from a woman in her twenties or thirties with acute or convalescent COVID-19. The sample was peripheral blood. The CDR3 reads CASRRALIYEQYF. CDR3 DNA: TGTGCCAGCAGGAGGGCTTTGATATACGAGCAGTACTTC. The full variable domain, completed using reference TRBV28 and TRBJ2-7, is DVKVTQSSRYLVKRTGEKVFLECVQDMDHENMFWYRQDPGLGLRLIYFSYDVKMKEKGDIPEGYSVSREKKERFSLILESASTNQTSMYLCASRRALIYEQYFGPGTRLTVT.